This T cell receptor beta chain comes out of a study of blood T cell repertoires in COVID-19. As for the study in general: The United States, Italy and Spain supplied acute and convalescent COVID-19 samples. The analysed material was cDNA or gDNA that came from T cells, B-cell-depleted T cells, or PBMCs.

Using immunoSEQ multiplex PCR, the repertoire was profiled, and TCRdb retains in-frame clones only, with some absent. Of about 230,000 clones listed, around 86% are singletons. This CDR3 is 13 amino acids long. V was shortened by 6 bases and J by 0 bases, with 6 bases between the two germline ends. Per germline, CDR1 SNHLY and CDR2 FYNNEI. Seattle researchers signed up patients amid active infection and tracked them longitudinally. This chain connects TRBV2 to TRBJ2-1; D call uncertain. The sample taken for sequencing was peripheral blood. This TCR was recovered from a man aged 50-60 years with COVID-19, enrolled during active disease. CDR3 nucleotide sequence: TGTGCCAGCAGCGAGCGCTCCTACAATGAGCAGTTCTTC. It specifies CASSERSYNEQFF.